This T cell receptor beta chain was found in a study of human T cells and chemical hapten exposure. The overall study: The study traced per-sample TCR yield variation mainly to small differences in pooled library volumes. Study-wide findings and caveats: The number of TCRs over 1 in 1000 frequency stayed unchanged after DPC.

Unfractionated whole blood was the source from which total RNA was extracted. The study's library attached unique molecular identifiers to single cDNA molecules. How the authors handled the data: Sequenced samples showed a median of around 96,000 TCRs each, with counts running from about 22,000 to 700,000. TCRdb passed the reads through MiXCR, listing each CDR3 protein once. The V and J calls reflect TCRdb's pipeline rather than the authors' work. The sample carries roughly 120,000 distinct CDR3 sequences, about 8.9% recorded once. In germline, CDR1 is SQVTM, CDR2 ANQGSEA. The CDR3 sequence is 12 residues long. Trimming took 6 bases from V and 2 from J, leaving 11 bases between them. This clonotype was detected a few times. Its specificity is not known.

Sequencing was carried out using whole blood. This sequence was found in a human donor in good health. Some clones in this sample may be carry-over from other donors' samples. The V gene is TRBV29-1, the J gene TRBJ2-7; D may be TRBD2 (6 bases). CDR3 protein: CSVGLTTYEQYF. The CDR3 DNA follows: TGCAGCGTGGGACTGACAACCTACGAGCAGTACTTC.